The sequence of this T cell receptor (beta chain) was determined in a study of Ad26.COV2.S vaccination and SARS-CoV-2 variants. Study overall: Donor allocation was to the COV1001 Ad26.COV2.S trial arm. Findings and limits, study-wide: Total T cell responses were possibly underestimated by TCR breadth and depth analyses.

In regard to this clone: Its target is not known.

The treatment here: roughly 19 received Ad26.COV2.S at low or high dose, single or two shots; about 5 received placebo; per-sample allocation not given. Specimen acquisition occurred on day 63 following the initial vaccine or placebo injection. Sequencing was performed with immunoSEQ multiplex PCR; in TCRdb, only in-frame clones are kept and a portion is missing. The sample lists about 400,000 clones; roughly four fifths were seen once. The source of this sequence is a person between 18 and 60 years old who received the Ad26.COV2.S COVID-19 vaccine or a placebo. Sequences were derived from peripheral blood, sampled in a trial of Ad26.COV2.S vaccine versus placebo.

The CDR3 DNA sequence: TGCAGCGTTTCCCGGGAGACCCAGTACTTC. This gives the protein CSVSRETQYF. The rearrangement links TRBV29-1 to TRBJ2-5, with D uncertain. The CDR3 is made up of 10 amino acids. Germline V gives CDR1 SQVTM, CDR2 ANQGSEA. With 5 bases removed from V and 5 bases from J, the gap between germline ends came to 6 bases.